Below are 30 T cell receptor beta chains sequenced from a single sample in a study of radiation and T cells in renal cell carcinoma. This sample's time point: baseline pretreatment blood. This sample's treatment: 15 Gy SBRT to primary tumor, nephrectomy 4 weeks later. Generated by immunoSEQ multiplex PCR, the TCRdb table keeps only in-frame clones and is missing some. The sample includes 150,000 or so clones, about 87% seen only once; the top ten take around 4.1%. The starting material was blood, obtained from a patient whose treatment included radiotherapy and nephrectomy. The receptors stem from a woman aged 70 to 79 with renal cell carcinoma.

Written as DNA, the CDR3 is TGTGCCAGCAGCTTAGAGGGCTATGGCTACACCTTC. Translated: CASSLEGYGYTF. The chain employs TRBV7-6 and TRBJ1-2; D is undetermined. This CDR3 comprises 12 residues. The germline gives CDR1 SGHVS, CDR2 FNYEAQ. V was cut by 1 base and J by 4 bases, with 4 bases left in between.

This clone has only a few counts. The rearrangement links TRBV7-9 to TRBJ2-5; TRBD2 aligns across 9 bases. Germline V gives CDR1 SEHNR, CDR2 FQNEAQ (reference sequence). J was trimmed by 5 bases and V by 1 base; bases with no gene match: 5. The CDR3 spans 15 residues. This chain's CDR3 is CASSLVGTSRETQYF. CDR3 in DNA: TGTGCCAGCAGCTTAGTAGGGACTAGCCGGGAGACCCAGTACTTC. Full variable domain (missing parts from reference TRBV7-9 and TRBJ2-5): DTGVSQNPRHKITKRGQNVTFRCDPISEHNRLYWYRQTLGQGPEFLTYFQNEAQLEKSRLLSDRFSAERPKGSFSTLEIQRTEQGDSAMYLCASSLVGTSRETQYFGPGTRLLVL.

The CDR3 sequence is CASALGPLNYGYTF. DNA for the CDR3: TGTGCCAGCGCCTTGGGACCACTTAACTATGGCTACACCTTC. V is TRBV9 and J is TRBJ1-2, with a possible D match to TRBD1 (5 bases). In germline, CDR1 is SGDLS, CDR2 YYNGEE. There are 14 residues in the CDR3. Trimming left V 7 bases short and J 1 base short, with 14 bases between.

J is TRBJ1-6 and V is TRBV28; 9 positions match TRBD1. The CDR3 is made up of 16 amino acids. Per germline, CDR1 MDHEN and CDR2 SYDVKM. Trimming cost V 6 bases and J 9 bases; bases outside gene matches: 12. CDR3 DNA: TGTGCCAGCAGCTTTCCGGGACAGGGTCGGGGTTCACCCCTCCACTTT. It specifies CASSFPGQGRGSPLHF. Based on the CDR3 plus reference TRBV28 and TRBJ1-6, the full variable domain is DVKVTQSSRYLVKRTGEKVFLECVQDMDHENMFWYRQDPGLGLRLIYFSYDVKMKEKGDIPEGYSVSREKKERFSLILESASTNQTSMYLCASSFPGQGRGSPLHFGNGTRLTVT.

CDR3 sequence (DNA): TGTGCCAGTAGTAGGGCCCACGAGCAGTACTTC. As protein: CASSRAHEQYF. V gene TRBV19 combines with J gene TRBJ2-7; D gene ambiguous. The CDR3 has 11 residues. Trimming stripped 4 bases from V and 5 bases from J, with 6 bases between. Germline assignment: CDR1 LNHDA and CDR2 SQIVND (reference sequence).

The V call is TRBV30, the J call TRBJ2-5, with 7 nucleotides matching TRBD1. The DNA matches TRBJ2-7 better at its end, which makes the J call doubtful. This CDR3 is built from 13 residues. Germline CDR1 is GTSNPN and CDR2 is SVGIG (reference sequence). For the CDR3, the DNA is TGTGCCTGGACTGGGACAGACTCCTACGAGCAGTACTTC. Amino acid sequence: CAWTGTDSYEQYF.

The chain employs TRBV29-1 and TRBJ2-7; TRBD1 matches at 7 bases. Germline CDR1 reads SQVTM; CDR2 reads ANQGSEA. V lost 6 bases, J lost 0 bases, and 5 bases stayed unmatched. The CDR3 extends over 13 amino acids. The CDR3 DNA follows: TGCAGCGTCCGCCCAGGGGGCTCCTACGAGCAGTACTTC. Its protein product is CSVRPGGSYEQYF.

V gene TRBV9 combines with J gene TRBJ1-5; TRBD1 is a possible D gene (5 bases). The CDR3 is 13 residues long. Germline V gene data show CDR1 as SGDLS and CDR2 as YYNGEE. The V and J ends lost 0 bases and 5 bases respectively, with 6 bases between them. The CDR3 spells CASSVGRDQPQHF. The DNA of the CDR3 is TGTGCCAGCAGCGTAGGCAGGGATCAGCCCCAGCATTTT.

The chain recombines TRBV29-1 with TRBJ2-7; 7 bases are shared with TRBD1. Unmatched junction bases numbered 11, after V lost 5 bases and J lost 7 bases. In germline, CDR1 is SQVTM, CDR2 ANQGSEA. The CDR3 runs to 13 residues. The CDR3 nucleotides read TGCAGCGTTTGTCCGAACAGGGGAAAGGAGCAGTACTTC. Residues: CSVCPNRGKEQYF.

DNA of the CDR3: TGTGCCATCAGTGAAGGGGGCTATAATTCACCCCTCCACTTT. Protein sequence: CAISEGGYNSPLHF. The chain combines TRBV10-3 with TRBJ1-6; D is possibly TRBD1 (6 bases). V lost 3 bases to trimming and J lost 3 bases, with 6 bases between them. The CDR3 sequence is 14 residues long. Germline V lookup: CDR1 ENHRY, CDR2 SYGVKD.

This clone was seen once. The V gene is TRBV6-6, the J gene TRBJ2-3; possible D gene TRBD2, 5 bases. V lost 6 bases and J lost 5, with 9 bases in between. The CDR3 is made up of 12 amino acids. The germline V gene has CDR1 MNHNY and CDR2 SVGAGI (reference sequence). The CDR3 is CASSARGDTQYF. Here the CDR3 DNA reads TGTGCCAGCAGCGCCCGGGGAGATACGCAGTATTTT.

The chain joins TRBV15 to TRBJ1-1; unclear D gene. The CDR3 totals 13 residues. CDR1 is LNHNV, CDR2 YYDKDF, per germline (reference sequence). Between the trimmed V and J ends, which lost 1 base and 4 bases, there was a span of 7 bases. The CDR3 DNA follows: TGTGCCACCAGCAGAGTTCAAGTCACTGAAGCTTTCTTT. Its translation is CATSRVQVTEAFF.

To note about this clone: The junction and the germline gene differ at one end; a read error may be behind it. The chain joins TRBV7-7 to TRBJ2-2, with no clear D. The length of the CDR3 is 14 residues. Germline assignment: CDR1 SSHAT and CDR2 FNYEAQ (reference sequence). The CDR3 spells CASSHLDFAGELFF. In DNA form, the CDR3 reads TGTGCTAGCAGCCATCTAGATTTCGCCGGGGAGCTGTTTTTT.

This chain uses TRBV19 with TRBJ2-5; a possible D gene is TRBD2 (5 bases). From germline, CDR1 is LNHDA and CDR2 SQIVND (reference sequence). Trimming left V 3 bases short and J 2 bases short, with 10 bases between. This CDR3 spans 14 amino acids. The DNA for the CDR3 is TGTGCCAGTAGTATGGGAGAGAGGCAAGAGACCCAGTACTTC. Protein: CASSMGERQETQYF.

The chain uses TRBV7-2 and TRBJ1-6; perhaps TRBD1 as D (5 bases). Trimming left V 1 base short and J 6 bases short, with 10 bases between. Germline V gene lookup returns CDR1 SGHTA and CDR2 FQGNSA. This CDR3 is built from 15 residues. CDR3 nucleotide sequence: TGTGCCAGCAGCTTAGAGACAGTTTTTAATTCACCCCTCCACTTT. Amino acid sequence: CASSLETVFNSPLHF. The variable domain in full, completed from reference TRBV7-2 and TRBJ1-6, reads GAGVSQSPSNKVTEKGKDVELRCDPISGHTALYWYRQSLGQGLEFLIYFQGNSAPDKSGLPSDRFSAERTGGSVSTLTIQRTQQEDSAVYLCASSLETVFNSPLHFGNGTRLTVT.

The chain has TRBV7-9 and TRBJ2-1; 15 positions match TRBD2. Germline V gene data show CDR1 as SEHNR and CDR2 as FQNEAQ (reference sequence). J was trimmed by 8 bases and V by 2 bases; bases with no gene match: 7. The length of the CDR3 is 17 residues. CDR3: CASSLWRTSGGAYEQFF. CDR3 DNA: TGTGCCAGCAGCTTATGGCGGACTAGCGGGGGGGCCTATGAGCAGTTCTTC.

This chain uses TRBV4-2 with TRBJ2-7; 8 bases map to TRBD1. The CDR3 is 13 amino acids. V trimming: 6 bases; J trimming: 4 bases; junction bases outside the gene matches: 5. Per the germline V gene, CDR1 is LGHNA and CDR2 is YNFKEQ. The CDR3 DNA sequence: TGTGCCAGCAGGCAGACAGGGGTGTACGAGCAGTACTTC. It encodes CASRQTGVYEQYF.

The rearrangement links TRBV4-3 to TRBJ2-2; maybe TRBD1 (6 bases). Trimming took 0 bases from V and 6 from J, leaving 11 bases between them. The CDR3 spans 15 residues. Germline CDR1 is LGHNA and CDR2 is YSLEER. CDR3 coding DNA: TGCGCCAGCAGCCAAGATTTATCAGGGGCCGGGGAGCTGTTTTTT. This encodes CASSQDLSGAGELFF.

J is TRBJ2-5 and V is TRBV7-8; D remains unclear. CDR1 and CDR2 (germline): SGHVS, FQNEAQ. V dropped 0 bases and J dropped 5 bases, with 4 bases sitting between them. CDR3 length: 12 residues. This CDR3 reads CASSLAAETQYF. For the CDR3, the DNA is TGTGCCAGCAGCTTAGCGGCGGAGACCCAGTACTTC.

The chain is built from TRBV5-1 and TRBJ1-5; the match to TRBD1 covers 9 bases. This CDR3 spans 15 amino acids. V dropped 2 bases and J dropped 8; count of bases not matched to a gene: 8. Germline V CDR1 and CDR2: SGHRS, YFSETQ. In DNA, the CDR3 is TGCGCCAGCAGCTTTGCGGGGACAGGGTCGGAGCCCCAGCATTTT. Translated: CASSFAGTGSEPQHF.

V gene TRBV7-3 combines with J gene TRBJ2-1; 9 nucleotides match TRBD2. Per the germline V gene, CDR1 is SGHTA and CDR2 is FQGTGA. The CDR3 spans 14 residues. V lost 5 bases and J lost 7; bases outside the gene matches: 6. The chain's CDR3 is CASSPGGGANEQFF. CDR3 DNA: TGTGCCAGCAGCCCCGGCGGGGGGGCGAATGAGCAGTTCTTC.

As for this clone: An end of the junction differs from the germline gene, which may be a read error. This chain connects TRBV15 to TRBJ2-7; D remains unclear. The germline V gene has CDR1 LNHNV and CDR2 YYDKDF (reference sequence). The CDR3 totals 11 residues. CDR3 in amino acids: CATSRDGGPLF. The CDR3 coding sequence is TGTGCCACCAGCAGAGACGGCGGTCCTCTCTTC.

This chain joins TRBV19 and TRBJ1-3; no definite D call. V was shortened by 4 bases and J by 1 base, with 8 bases between the two germline ends. Germline V gene sequence: CDR1 LNHDA, CDR2 SQIVND (reference sequence). This CDR3 comprises 14 residues. The CDR3 sequence is CASSTPASGNTIYF. As DNA, the CDR3 is TGTGCCAGTAGTACCCCAGCATCTGGAAACACCATATATTTT.

The J gene is TRBJ2-1, the V gene TRBV30, with 8 nucleotides matching TRBD1. The V gene end was trimmed by 3 bases and the J gene end by 1 base; junction bases not matched to a gene: 5. Germline V gene data show CDR1 as GTSNPN and CDR2 as SVGIG (reference sequence). The CDR3 spans 15 residues. Written as DNA, the CDR3 is TGTGCCTGGAGCGGGACAGGAGAATCCTACAATGAGCAGTTCTTC. Residues: CAWSGTGESYNEQFF.

The chain is built from TRBV19 and TRBJ2-3; TRBD1 agrees at 10 bases. The CDR3 is made up of 16 amino acids. V lost 6 bases to trimming and J lost 2 bases; unmatched junction nucleotides: 8. The germline gives CDR1 LNHDA, CDR2 SQIVND (reference sequence). The CDR3 DNA reads as TGTGCCAGTAGCCGACAGGGGGCCCCTTCCACAGATACGCAGTATTTT. Translating gives CASSRQGAPSTDTQYF.

The V call is TRBV4-2, the J call TRBJ1-2; 7 nucleotides align to TRBD1. Germline values: CDR1 LGHNA, CDR2 YNFKEQ. V trimming: 1 base; J trimming: 5 bases; junction bases outside the gene matches: 7. The length of the CDR3 is 15 residues. The CDR3 DNA sequence: TGTGCCAGCAGCCAAGCTATCGGGACAGCTTATGGCTACACCTTC. It encodes CASSQAIGTAYGYTF.

The genes are TRBV18 and TRBJ1-4, with a possible D match to TRBD1 (6 bases). CDR3 length equals 15 residues. Germline CDR1 reads KGHSH; CDR2 reads LQKENI. Trimming took 3 bases from V and 5 from J, leaving 13 bases between them. CDR3 coding DNA: TGTGCCAGCTCACCCACCGGGACATTAAATGAAAAACTGTTTTTT. Encoded protein: CASSPTGTLNEKLFF.

This chain connects TRBV29-1 to TRBJ2-5; D gene ambiguous. CDR3 length: 12 residues. The germline V gene encodes CDR1 SQVTM and CDR2 ANQGSEA. Trimming removed 3 bases from V and 1 base from J, with 6 bases in between. The CDR3 region has the DNA TGCAGCGTTGAGGTCAGCCAAGAGACCCAGTACTTC. It encodes CSVEVSQETQYF.

This chain joins TRBV9 and TRBJ1-1; D unresolved. The CDR3 totals 11 residues. V was cut by 4 bases and J by 4 bases, with 5 bases left in between. Germline loops: CDR1 SGDLS, CDR2 YYNGEE. CDR3 residues: CASSPLTEAFF. DNA of the CDR3: TGTGCCAGCAGCCCCCTCACTGAAGCTTTCTTT.

The genes are TRBV6-1 and TRBJ1-1, with TRBD1 identical over 10 bases. Germline V CDR1 and CDR2: MNHNS, SASEGT. V was clipped by 1 base and J by 11 bases; unmatched bases: 10. CDR3 length equals 15 residues. The CDR3 region has the DNA TGTGCCAGCAGTGAAGAAATGGGACAGGGGAGAACGGCTTTCTTT. Its protein is CASSEEMGQGRTAFF.